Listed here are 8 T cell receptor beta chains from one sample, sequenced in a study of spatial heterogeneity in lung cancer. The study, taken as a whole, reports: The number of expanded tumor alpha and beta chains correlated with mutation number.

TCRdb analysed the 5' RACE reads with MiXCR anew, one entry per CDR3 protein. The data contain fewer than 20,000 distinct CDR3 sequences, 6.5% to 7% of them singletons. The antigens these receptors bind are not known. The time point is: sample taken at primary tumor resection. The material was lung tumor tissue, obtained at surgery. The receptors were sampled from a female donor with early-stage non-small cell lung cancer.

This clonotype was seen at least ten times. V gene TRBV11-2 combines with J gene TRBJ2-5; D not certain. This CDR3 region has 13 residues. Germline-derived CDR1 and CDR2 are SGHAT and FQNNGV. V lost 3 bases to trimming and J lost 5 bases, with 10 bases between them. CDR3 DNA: TGTGCCAGCAGCTTCAATAGCTGGGAGACCCAGTACTTC. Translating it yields CASSFNSWETQYF.

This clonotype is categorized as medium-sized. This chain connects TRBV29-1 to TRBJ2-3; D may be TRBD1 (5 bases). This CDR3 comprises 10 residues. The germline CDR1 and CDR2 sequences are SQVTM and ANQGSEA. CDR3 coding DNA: TGCAGAGCAGGGACAGATACGCAGTATTTT. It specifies CRAGTDTQYF.

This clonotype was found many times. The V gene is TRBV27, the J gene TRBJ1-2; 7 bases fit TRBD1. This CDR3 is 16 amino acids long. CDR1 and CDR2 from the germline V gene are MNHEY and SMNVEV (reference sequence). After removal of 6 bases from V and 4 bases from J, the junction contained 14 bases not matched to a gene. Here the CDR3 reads CASRHSVGQLFYGYTF. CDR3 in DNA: TGTGCCAGCAGGCATTCAGTGGGACAGCTCTTCTATGGCTACACCTTC.

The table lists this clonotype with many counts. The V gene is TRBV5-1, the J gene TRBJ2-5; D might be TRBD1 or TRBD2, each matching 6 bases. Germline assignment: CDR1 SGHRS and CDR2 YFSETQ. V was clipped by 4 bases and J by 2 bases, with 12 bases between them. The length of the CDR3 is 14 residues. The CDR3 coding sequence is TGCGCCAGCAGCCGGGAAGGGGGGCAAGAGACCCAGTACTTC. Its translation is CASSREGGQETQYF.

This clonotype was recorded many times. DNA of the CDR3: TGTGCCAGCAGCGTAACTTTGTCGGAGGACGGGGAGCTGTTTTTT. Protein: CASSVTLSEDGELFF. The gene calls are TRBV9 and TRBJ2-2; tentatively, D is TRBD2 (5 bases). The CDR3 is 15 residues long. Per the germline V gene, CDR1 is SGDLS and CDR2 is YYNGEE. The V end was cut by 1 base, the J end by 7 bases, with 14 bases between.

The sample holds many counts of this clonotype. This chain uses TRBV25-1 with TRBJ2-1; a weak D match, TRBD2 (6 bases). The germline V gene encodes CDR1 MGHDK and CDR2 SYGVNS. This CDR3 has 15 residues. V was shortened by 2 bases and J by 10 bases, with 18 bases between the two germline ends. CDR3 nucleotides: TGTGCCAGCAGTGAAGGGGCGGGTCCTCGGGGGGAGCAGTTCTTC. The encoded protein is CASSEGAGPRGEQFF.

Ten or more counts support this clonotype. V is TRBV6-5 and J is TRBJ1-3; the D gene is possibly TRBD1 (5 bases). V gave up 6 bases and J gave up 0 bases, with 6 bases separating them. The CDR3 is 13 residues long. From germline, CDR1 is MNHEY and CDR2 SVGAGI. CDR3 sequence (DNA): TGTGCCAGCAGCAGGGACTCTGGAAACACCATATATTTT. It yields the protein CASSRDSGNTIYF.

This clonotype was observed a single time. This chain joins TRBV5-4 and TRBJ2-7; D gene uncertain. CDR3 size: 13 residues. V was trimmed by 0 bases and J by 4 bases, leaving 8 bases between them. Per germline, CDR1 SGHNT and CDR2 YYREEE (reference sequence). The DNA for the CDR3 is TGTGCCAGCAGCTTGGGAAGCCGTTACGAGCAGTACTTC. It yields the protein CASSLGSRYEQYF.